The next 27 T cell receptor beta chains were all read from a single sample in a study of cytomegalovirus exposure and HLA in healthy donors. The PCR was carried out with 60 Vbeta primers and 13 Jbeta primers. The repertoire was sequenced with immunoSEQ multiplex PCR; TCRdb's copy has only in-frame clones and lacks some. The sample contains 70,000 to 95,000 clones, 75% to 85% of which appear only once. Sequences were obtained from PBMCs. These receptors were collected from a woman in her 30s in good health and CMV-seronegative.

The V call is TRBV18, the J call TRBJ1-1; unclear D gene. The V end was cut by 3 bases, the J end by 8 bases, with 13 bases between. This CDR3 has 13 residues. CDR1 is KGHSH, CDR2 LQKENI, per germline. The CDR3 region is CASSPRLGDEAFF. CDR3 DNA sequence: TGTGCCAGCTCACCTCGATTGGGAGACGAAGCTTTCTTT.

Only a few counts were recorded for this clone. This chain links TRBV10-3 with TRBJ2-7, with 9 bases identical to TRBD1. This CDR3 has 14 amino acids. Trimming cost V 5 bases and J 7 bases; bases outside gene matches: 9. Germline lookup yields CDR1 ENHRY and CDR2 SYGVKD. CDR3 loop: CAISPGTGQREQYF. The CDR3 DNA reads TGTGCCATCAGTCCCGGGACAGGGCAGCGAGAGCAGTACTTC.

This clone has a handful of counts. The chain carries TRBV19 and TRBJ2-4; 7 nucleotides agree with TRBD1. Germline loops: CDR1 LNHDA, CDR2 SQIVND (reference sequence). Trimming at V came to 11 bases and at J to 0 bases, leaving 22 bases not matched to a gene. CDR3 length: 19 residues. CDR3 DNA: TGTGCCGGCCATGACAGGGCTAAAATGGAAGCCCTAGCCAAAAACATTCAGTACTTC. Encoded protein: CAGHDRAKMEALAKNIQYF.

This sequence joins TRBV11-2 and TRBJ2-5; a possible D gene is TRBD1 (6 bases). Germline V gene lookup returns CDR1 SGHAT and CDR2 FQNNGV. The CDR3 is 17 residues long. The ends were cut back, 4 bases at V and 2 bases at J, with 20 bases in the middle. CDR3 sequence reads: CASSSPGTWALQETQYF. CDR3 nucleotides: TGTGCCAGCAGCTCTCCTGGGACATGGGCATTACAAGAGACCCAGTACTTC.

The chain is built from TRBV15 and TRBJ2-1; the match to TRBD2 covers 12 bases. CDR1 and CDR2 from the germline V gene are LNHNV and YYDKDF (reference sequence). Trimming took 2 bases from V and 2 from J; bases not matched to a gene: 4. The CDR3 sequence is 17 residues long. CDR3 loop: CATSRLRTSGAYNEQFF. Here the CDR3 DNA reads TGTGCCACCAGCAGACTCCGGACTAGCGGGGCCTACAATGAGCAGTTCTTC.

This sequence joins TRBV28 and TRBJ2-1; 8 nucleotides match TRBD2. The germline V gene has CDR1 MDHEN and CDR2 SYDVKM. Germline trimming cut 3 bases from V and 4 bases from J; bases unmatched to any gene: 2. The CDR3 spans 14 residues. The CDR3 sequence: CASSFSGRYNEQFF. The CDR3 DNA reads TGTGCCAGCAGTTTCAGCGGGAGATACAATGAGCAGTTCTTC.

The rearrangement uses TRBV19 and TRBJ2-2; D is uncertain. The germline V gene encodes CDR1 LNHDA and CDR2 SQIVND (reference sequence). This CDR3 has 13 residues. V gave up 3 bases and J gave up 7 bases, with 9 bases separating them. CDR3 bases: TGTGCCAGTAGTATTGAGCCAAACGGGGAGCTGTTTTTT. Protein sequence: CASSIEPNGELFF.

The chain carries TRBV5-6 and TRBJ2-7, with TRBD2 matching 12 bases. V was pared by 6 bases and J by 7 bases, with 8 bases of the junction left unmatched. Germline CDR1 reads SGHDT; CDR2 reads YYEEEE. The CDR3 has 14 residues. The CDR3 DNA is TGTGCCAGCAATCGACTAGCGGGAGTTGAAGAGCAGTACTTC. Translated, it gives CASNRLAGVEEQYF.

V is TRBV29-1 and J is TRBJ2-7; 12 nucleotides align to TRBD1. CDR3 length equals 16 residues. V lost 4 bases and J lost 6; bases outside the gene matches: 13. CDR1 SQVTM and CDR2 ANQGSEA come from the germline V gene. Here the CDR3 reads CSVALGTGGLLGEQYF. The CDR3 DNA follows: TGCAGCGTTGCACTTGGGACAGGGGGCCTTTTGGGCGAGCAGTACTTC.

The chain combines TRBV11-3 with TRBJ2-5, with TRBD1 as a possible D gene (6 bases). Deletions cut 5 bases from V and 2 bases from J, with 12 bases between. Germline assignment: CDR1 SGHNT and CDR2 YENEEA. This CDR3 is 14 amino acids long. The CDR3 DNA sequence: TGTGCCAGCAGCCCCCAGGGGCTACAAGAGACCCAGTACTTC. This codes for CASSPQGLQETQYF.

This rearrangement joins TRBV6-4 to TRBJ1-5; the D gene is possibly TRBD1 (5 bases). The V gene lost 3 bases and the J gene lost 6 bases, with 18 bases spanning the gap. Per germline, CDR1 MRHNA and CDR2 SNTAGT. The CDR3 totals 16 residues. The CDR3 sequence is CASSEMGGMGSQPQHF. DNA for the CDR3: TGTGCCAGCAGTGAAATGGGGGGAATGGGGAGTCAGCCCCAGCATTTT.

The chain links TRBV7-9 to TRBJ2-2; 9 bases are shared with TRBD2. The CDR3 sequence is 16 residues long. CDR1 SEHNR and CDR2 FQNEAQ come from the germline V gene (reference sequence). The junction had 11 bases not matched to a gene; V was cut back by 5 bases and J by 7 bases. The CDR3 coding sequence is TGTGCCAGCAGCCGAACAGCGGGAGGTGGTATCGGGGAGCTGTTTTTT. This codes for CASSRTAGGGIGELFF.

J is TRBJ2-7 and V is TRBV5-6; TRBD2 aligns across 11 bases. Per the germline V gene, CDR1 is SGHDT and CDR2 is YYEEEE. V lost 4 bases to trimming and J lost 2 bases; unmatched junction nucleotides: 5. CDR3 length: 15 amino acids. In DNA form, the CDR3 reads TGTGCCAGCAGCCGGCTAGCGGGAGGAACCTACGAGCAGTACTTC. Its protein product is CASSRLAGGTYEQYF.

This rearrangement joins TRBV5-1 to TRBJ2-5; 7 nucleotides line up with TRBD1. The closer fit of TRBJ2-7 to the DNA end suggests the J call may be wrong. Germline loops: CDR1 SGHRS, CDR2 YFSETQ. The CDR3 runs 15 residues. The CDR3 nucleotides read TGCGCCAGCAGTTTTACTTGGGACAGTTCCTACGAGCAGTACTTC. It translates to CASSFTWDSSYEQYF.

V usage is TRBV19 and J usage is TRBJ2-7, with 9 bases matching TRBD1. CDR3 size: 15 residues. Germline assignment: CDR1 LNHDA and CDR2 SQIVND (reference sequence). J gave up 5 bases and V 5 bases, and 10 bases lay outside the gene matches. CDR3 in amino acids: CASSPRPGTGNEQYF. In DNA, the CDR3 is TGTGCCAGTAGTCCTCGTCCCGGGACAGGGAACGAGCAGTACTTC.

This clone was seen a handful of times. This chain joins TRBV5-1 and TRBJ2-7, with 14 bases matching TRBD2. Losses at the gene ends were 4 bases for V and 6 bases for J; bases not matched to a gene: 6. The germline V gene encodes CDR1 SGHRS and CDR2 YFSETQ. This CDR3 comprises 15 residues. CDR3 DNA sequence: TGCGCCAGCAGCCCTACCGGGACTAGCGGGAGCGAGCAGTACTTC. Its translation: CASSPTGTSGSEQYF.

This chain uses TRBV4-1 with TRBJ2-3; the match to TRBD2 covers 12 bases. Trimming took 5 bases from V and 1 from J; bases not matched to a gene: 22. This CDR3 contains 22 residues. CDR1 is MGHRA, CDR2 YSYEKL, per germline. The CDR3 sequence is CASSGPQRLAGDANYRTDTQYF. The CDR3 coding sequence is TGCGCCAGCAGCGGTCCCCAGAGACTAGCGGGAGACGCCAACTATCGCACAGATACGCAGTATTTT.

The V and J genes are TRBV18 and TRBJ1-5; 7 positions agree with TRBD1. J was trimmed by 4 bases and V by 3 bases; bases with no gene match: 12. The CDR3 length is 17 residues. CDR1 is KGHSH and CDR2 is LQKENI in the germline V gene. The CDR3 loop reads CASSPPISTGPNQPQHF. CDR3 coding DNA: TGTGCCAGCTCACCCCCGATCTCGACAGGGCCGAATCAGCCCCAGCATTTT.

The rearrangement joins TRBV2 to TRBJ2-1, with 9 positions matching TRBD2. This CDR3 has 17 residues. Germline lookup yields CDR1 SNHLY and CDR2 FYNNEI. J gave up 4 bases and V 3 bases, and 10 bases lay outside the gene matches. DNA of the CDR3: TGTGCCAGCAGTGACCTGACTACTAGCGGGCCTTACAATGAGCAGTTCTTC. This encodes CASSDLTTSGPYNEQFF.

V is TRBV28 and J is TRBJ2-5; D gene ambiguous. V was clipped by 5 bases and J by 1 base, with 11 bases between them. This CDR3 spans 14 amino acids. Germline CDR1 reads MDHEN; CDR2 reads SYDVKM. CDR3: CASSRSLVQETQYF. In nucleotides, the CDR3 is TGTGCCAGCAGTCGGAGTCTAGTCCAAGAGACCCAGTACTTC.

V usage is TRBV5-1 and J usage is TRBJ1-4; no clear D gene. V was shortened by 4 bases and J by 7 bases, with 20 bases between the two germline ends. The CDR3 runs 16 residues. Per the germline V gene, CDR1 is SGHRS and CDR2 is YFSETQ. CDR3 loop: CASSPRGQRSTEKLFF. CDR3 DNA: TGCGCCAGCAGCCCCCGAGGCCAACGGAGTACTGAAAAACTGTTTTTT.

V usage is TRBV6-1 and J usage is TRBJ2-7, with D possibly TRBD2 on 6 matching bases. Per germline, CDR1 MNHNS and CDR2 SASEGT. V lost 5 bases and J 0 bases, leaving 8 bases between the germline ends. The CDR3 has 13 residues. This chain's CDR3 is CASSLDYSYEQYF. CDR3 coding DNA: TGTGCCAGCAGTTTGGACTACTCCTACGAGCAGTACTTC.

This chain uses TRBV5-1 with TRBJ2-1; unclear D gene. The CDR3 has 13 amino acids. V was clipped by 1 base and J by 9 bases, with 11 bases between them. The germline V gene encodes CDR1 SGHRS and CDR2 YFSETQ. The CDR3 DNA sequence: TGCGCCAGCAGCTTGATCGCGGTAACTGAGCAGTTCTTC. This sequence encodes CASSLIAVTEQFF.

A single count supports this clone. V and J are TRBV27 and TRBJ1-4; 10 positions match TRBD1. CDR1 and CDR2 (germline): MNHEY, SMNVEV (reference sequence). This CDR3 contains 15 residues. Trimming cost V 4 bases and J 6 bases; bases outside gene matches: 5. The CDR3 here is CASSSPGTGDEKLFF. As DNA, the CDR3 is TGTGCCAGCAGTTCTCCCGGGACAGGGGATGAAAAACTGTTTTTT.

The chain has TRBV28 and TRBJ2-7, with TRBD2 matching over 11 bases. Germline values: CDR1 MDHEN, CDR2 SYDVKM. This CDR3 spans 14 amino acids. Losses at the gene ends were 7 bases for V and 3 bases for J; bases not matched to a gene: 5. The CDR3 nucleotides are TGTGCCAGCACCGCCGGGACTAGCGGCTACGAGCAGTACTTC. This encodes CASTAGTSGYEQYF.

The CDR3 region is CASSPQGNKFGYTF. The CDR3 coding sequence is TGTGCCAGCTCACCCCAGGGAAATAAATTTGGCTACACCTTC. V gene TRBV18 combines with J gene TRBJ1-2, with D tentatively TRBD1 (5 bases). Per germline, CDR1 KGHSH and CDR2 LQKENI. Trimming shortened V by 3 bases and J by 7 bases, and 15 bases separated the two germline ends. The CDR3 totals 14 residues.

This chain uses TRBV5-1 with TRBJ2-1, with 7 bases identical to TRBD2. Trimming removed 5 bases from V and 2 bases from J; junction bases left unmatched: 7. CDR1 and CDR2 from the germline V gene are SGHRS and YFSETQ. The CDR3 has 15 amino acids. In nucleotides, the CDR3 is TGCGCCAGCAGAAGAGAAGCGGGACCCTACAATGAGCAGTTCTTC. Translating it yields CASRREAGPYNEQFF.